This T cell receptor beta chain was recorded in a study of cytomegalovirus exposure and HLA in healthy donors. Method: immunoSEQ multiplex PCR; TCRdb's copy keeps in-frame clones and lacks some. The top ten hold 10% to 13% of the sample, which has 150,000 to 200,000 clones, approximately 81% seen once. Overall study results and limits: Associated with cytomegalovirus, according to the listing, were 150 to 200 TCR beta chains. According to a later analysis, TCR clusters from the first cohort tended to co-occur in the roughly 110 validation repertoires. The dataset shows that most TCR sequences were rare, while some public TCRs occurred in many donors.

The CDR3 length is 14 residues. The V gene end was trimmed by 5 bases and the J gene end by 6 bases; junction bases not matched to a gene: 5. Germline V gene data show CDR1 as MDHEN and CDR2 as SYDVKM. As to this clone: The antigen remains undetermined.

This receptor was obtained from a man under 40 in good health and CMV-seropositive. Source material: PBMCs. This rearrangement joins TRBV28 to TRBJ2-7; 12 nucleotides align to TRBD2. The CDR3 region is CASSRTSGNLEQYF. The CDR3 bases are TGTGCCAGCAGTCGGACTAGCGGGAACCTCGAGCAGTACTTC.